This T cell receptor (beta chain) was recovered during a study of shared clonotypes between healthy human individuals. Assay used: immunoSEQ multiplex PCR; TCRdb lists only in-frame clones, some missing. The data hold hundreds of thousands of clones, with around 74% observed a single time. Study-level results: The study sampled only blood, and tissue repertoires likely differ.

Deletions cut 6 bases from V and 0 bases from J, with 12 bases between. Germline V CDR1 and CDR2: MDHEN, SYDVKM. This CDR3 is 14 amino acids long. Note on this clone: The antigen is undetermined. The sample contains more than one DNA sequence encoding this CDR3.

The receptor was derived from a woman in her 30s in good health. The chain carries TRBV28 and TRBJ2-7; D gene uncertain. The source material was memory CD4+ T cells sorted from blood. The subset was: CD45RA-negative fraction. CDR3 in amino acids: CASSLKGSSYEQYF. DNA of the CDR3: TGTGCCAGCAGCCTCAAGGGAAGCTCCTACGAGCAGTACTTC.